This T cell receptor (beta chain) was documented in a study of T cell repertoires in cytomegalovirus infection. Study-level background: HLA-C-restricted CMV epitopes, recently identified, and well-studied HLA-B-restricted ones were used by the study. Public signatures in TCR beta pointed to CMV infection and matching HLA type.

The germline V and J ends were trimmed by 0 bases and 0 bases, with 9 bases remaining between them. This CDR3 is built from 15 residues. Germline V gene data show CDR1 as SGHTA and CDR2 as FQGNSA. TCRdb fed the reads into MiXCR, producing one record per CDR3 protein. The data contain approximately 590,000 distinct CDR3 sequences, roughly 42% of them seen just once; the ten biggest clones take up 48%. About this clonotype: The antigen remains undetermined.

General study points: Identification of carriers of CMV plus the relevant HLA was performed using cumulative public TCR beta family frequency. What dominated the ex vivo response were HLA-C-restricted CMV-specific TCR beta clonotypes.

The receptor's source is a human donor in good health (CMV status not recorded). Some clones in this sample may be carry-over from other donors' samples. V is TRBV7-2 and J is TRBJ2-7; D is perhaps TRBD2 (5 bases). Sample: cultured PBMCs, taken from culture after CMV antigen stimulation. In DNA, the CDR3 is TGTGCCAGCAGCTTAGCCCGCCGGGGCTCCTACGAGCAGTACTTC. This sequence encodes CASSLARRGSYEQYF.